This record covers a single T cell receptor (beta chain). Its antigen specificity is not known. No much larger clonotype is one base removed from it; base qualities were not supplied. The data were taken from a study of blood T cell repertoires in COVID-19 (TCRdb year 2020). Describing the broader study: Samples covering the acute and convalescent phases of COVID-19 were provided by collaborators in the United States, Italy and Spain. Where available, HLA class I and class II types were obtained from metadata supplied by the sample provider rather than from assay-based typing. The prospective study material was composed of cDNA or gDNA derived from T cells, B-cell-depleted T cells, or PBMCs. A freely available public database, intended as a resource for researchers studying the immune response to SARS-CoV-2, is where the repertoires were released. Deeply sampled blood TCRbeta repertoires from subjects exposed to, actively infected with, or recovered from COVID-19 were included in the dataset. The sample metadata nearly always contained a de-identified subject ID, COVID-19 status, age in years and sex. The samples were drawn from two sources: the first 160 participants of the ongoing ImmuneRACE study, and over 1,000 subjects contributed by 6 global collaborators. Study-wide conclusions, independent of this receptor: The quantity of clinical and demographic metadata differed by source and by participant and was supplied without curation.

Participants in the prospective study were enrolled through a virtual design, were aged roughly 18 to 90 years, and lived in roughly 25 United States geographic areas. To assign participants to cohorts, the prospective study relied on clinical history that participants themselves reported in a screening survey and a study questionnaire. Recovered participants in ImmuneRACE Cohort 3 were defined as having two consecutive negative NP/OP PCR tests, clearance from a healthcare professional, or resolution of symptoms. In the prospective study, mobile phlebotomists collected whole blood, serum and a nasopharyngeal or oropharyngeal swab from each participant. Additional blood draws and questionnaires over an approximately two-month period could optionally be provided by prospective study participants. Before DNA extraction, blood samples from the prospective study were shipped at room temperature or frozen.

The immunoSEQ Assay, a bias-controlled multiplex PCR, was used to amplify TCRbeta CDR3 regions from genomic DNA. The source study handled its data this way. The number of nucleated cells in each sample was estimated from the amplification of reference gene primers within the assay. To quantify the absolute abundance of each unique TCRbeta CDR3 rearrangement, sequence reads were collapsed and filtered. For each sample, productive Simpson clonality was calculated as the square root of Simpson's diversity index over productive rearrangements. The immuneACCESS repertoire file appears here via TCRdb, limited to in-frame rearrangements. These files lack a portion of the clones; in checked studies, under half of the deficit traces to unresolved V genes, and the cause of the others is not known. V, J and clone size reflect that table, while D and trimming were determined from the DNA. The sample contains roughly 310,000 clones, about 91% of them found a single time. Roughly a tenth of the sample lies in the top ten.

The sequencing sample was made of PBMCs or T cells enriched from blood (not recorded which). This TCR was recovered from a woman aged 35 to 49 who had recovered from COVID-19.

Here is the DNA: TGTGCCAGCAGCTTGGGAGCGGGGGGCTACGAGCAGTACTTC. This sequence encodes CASSLGAGGYEQYF. The chain was built from TRBV5-4 and TRBJ2-7; 9 bases in the middle match TRBD2. V and J are trimmed by 0 bases and 3 bases, and the gene matches miss 1 base of the junction. The germline V gene (reference sequence) gives CDR1 as SGHNT and CDR2 as YYREEE. From its cysteine to its phenylalanine, the CDR3 spans 14 amino acids. The kept DNA is CDR3 alone, 42 bases in frame from the first base.